The clone carrying this T cell receptor (beta chain) was seen at least ten times. The data were obtained in a study of blood T cells in healthy people across ages. With V trimmed by 5 bases and J by 0 bases, 5 bases remained unmatched. The germline V gene has CDR1 SGHRS and CDR2 YFSETQ. The CDR3 extends over 15 amino acids. Using a J-beta primer mix together with a sample-barcoded 5' primer, a second PCR was run for about 7 to 12 cycles. TCRdb re-called the 5' RACE reads with MiXCR, one entry per CDR3 protein. The table has over 550,000 distinct CDR3 sequences, less than 35% seen once. Input material: blood. The rearrangement links TRBV5-1 to TRBJ1-5, with TRBD1 matching 7 bases. The TCR sequence derives from a woman at least 80 years old in good health. Written as DNA, the CDR3 is TGCGCCAGCAGAACTGACAGGGTTAGCAATCAGCCCCAGCATTTT. Translated: CASRTDRVSNQPQHF.